These 6 T cell receptor beta chains came from one sample sequenced in a study of blood T cells in healthy people across ages. The second PCR ran roughly 7 to 12 cycles with a sample-barcoded 5' primer and J-beta primers. A single record per CDR3 protein comes from TCRdb applying MiXCR to the 5' RACE reads. The sample carries around 520,000 distinct CDR3 sequences, about a quarter recorded once. This sample also belongs to another study, concerning T cells of mothers and their children.

Sequenced: blood. The receptors were sampled from a boy aged 2 to 9 in good health.

This clonotype was observed a handful of times. The chain employs TRBV4-3 and TRBJ2-5, with a possible D match to TRBD2 (7 bases). The J call could be wrong; TRBJ2-1 is a better fit for the DNA end. The CDR3 extends over 15 amino acids. Germline lookup yields CDR1 LGHNA and CDR2 YSLEER. CDR3 protein: CASSQAGARGNEQFF. CDR3 nucleotides: TGCGCCAGCAGCCAGGCGGGGGCGAGGGGGAATGAGCAGTTCTTC.

This clonotype was seen a few times. The chain joins TRBV10-3 to TRBJ2-7; TRBD2 matches 12 bases. V lost 10 bases, J lost 7 bases, and 17 bases stayed unmatched. The CDR3 runs 16 residues. Germline CDR1 is ENHRY and CDR2 is SYGVKD. CDR3 DNA sequence: TGTGCCACCACCTCTAGCGGGGGGGCCGGGGTGAAGGAGCAGTACTTC. It codes for CATTSSGGAGVKEQYF.

This chain connects TRBV20-1 to TRBJ2-1; D may match TRBD1 or TRBD2 (5 bases each). V lost 5 bases and J lost 0, with 17 bases in between. CDR3 length: 16 amino acids. Germline V gene data show CDR1 as DFQATT and CDR2 as SNEGSKA (reference sequence). CDR3: CSARSPGPDSYNEQFF. The CDR3 DNA is TGCAGTGCTCGGTCCCCGGGGCCCGACTCCTACAATGAGCAGTTCTTC.

CDR3 in DNA: TGTGCCGGTCGGACAGTTAACTATGGCTACACCTTC. This encodes CAGRTVNYGYTF. The chain employs TRBV24-1 and TRBJ1-2, with D possibly matching TRBD1 (6 bases). The CDR3 is 12 residues long. In germline, CDR1 is KGHDR, CDR2 SFDVKD. Trimming took 12 bases from V and 1 from J, leaving 11 bases between them.

This chain uses TRBV7-2 with TRBJ2-5, with D possibly TRBD2 on 6 matching bases. CDR1 is SGHTA and CDR2 is FQGNSA in the germline V gene. The V end lost 4 bases, the J end lost 1 base, and 19 bases lay between the germline ends. CDR3 size: 17 residues. CDR3: CASSSGREWAFQETQYF. CDR3 nucleotides: TGTGCCAGCAGCTCCGGCCGGGAGTGGGCTTTCCAAGAGACCCAGTACTTC.

This clonotype came up a few times. This rearrangement joins TRBV7-9 to TRBJ1-4; weak D call: TRBD1 (6 bases). Trimming removed 5 bases at V and 3 bases at J, with 10 bases between. The CDR3 totals 14 residues. Germline values: CDR1 SEHNR, CDR2 FQNEAQ (reference sequence). CDR3 sequence reads: CASSRTVSNEKLFF. The CDR3 nucleotides are TGTGCCAGCAGCCGGACAGTTTCTAATGAAAAACTGTTTTTT.